The present T cell receptor beta chain was sequenced within a study of blood T cell repertoires in COVID-19. Across the study: The cDNA or gDNA used as material had been derived from T cells, B-cell-depleted T cells, or PBMCs.

Enrolled through a virtual design, the participants were between roughly 18 and 90 years of age and came from under 25 US areas. Profiling relied on immunoSEQ multiplex PCR, and the TCRdb table lists in-frame clones only, not all of them. The repertoire holds around 260,000 clones, with around 90% as singletons. V was pared by 6 bases and J by 7 bases, with 22 bases between. CDR3 length equals 17 residues. In germline, CDR1 is MDHEN, CDR2 SYDVKM. The chain has TRBV28 and TRBJ1-6; tentative D call: TRBD1 (6 bases). Sequencing used PBMCs or T cells enriched from blood (not recorded which). This clonotype was sampled from a woman aged 30 to 39 who had recovered from COVID-19. The CDR3 region has the DNA TGTGCCAGCAGGTCTCTATCCGCAGGGGTACGGAATTCACCCCTCCACTTT. Its protein product is CASRSLSAGVRNSPLHF.